A selection of T cell receptor beta chains follows, all from one sample in a study of PD-1 blockade in classical Hodgkin lymphoma. The protocol was immunoSEQ multiplex PCR, while the TCRdb copy is restricted to in-frame clones and leaves out a portion. This sample has about 46,000 clones, with around 72% found just once. Source: peripheral blood mononuclear cells (PBMCs), taken at baseline. Source of these receptors: a human donor with classical Hodgkin lymphoma. The CDR3 runs from the conserved cysteine through the conserved F or W. D genes are given only for firm matches. Rows may omit the clone size; those that give it use once, few, many or a size class.

d_call	v_call	j_call	clone_size	cdr3_nt	cdr3_aa
.	TRBV7-8	TRBJ1-1	.	TGTGCCAGCAGCTTAGGGGCAGCCAACACTGAAGCTTTCTTT	CASSLGAANTEAFF
.	TRBV15	TRBJ2-1	.	TGTGCCACCAGCAGAGACTATAGCGGAAGCTCCTACAATGAGCAGTTCTTC	CATSRDYSGSSYNEQFF
TRBD2	TRBV19	TRBJ2-7	.	TGTGCCAGTAGTAGGACTAGCGGTTCCTACGAGCAGTACTTC	CASSRTSGSYEQYF
.	TRBV11-2	TRBJ2-7	.	TGTGCCAGCAGCTTAGGAGTCAGGGACTACGAGCAGTACTTC	CASSLGVRDYEQYF
.	TRBV28	TRBJ1-3	.	TGTGCCAGCAGTTTATACGGGGGGAGCTCTGGAAACACCATATATTTT	CASSLYGGSSGNTIYF
.	TRBV7-9	TRBJ2-7	.	TGTGCCAGCAGCTTCCCAGCCTACGAGCAGTACTTC	CASSFPAYEQYF
TRBD2	TRBV10-3	TRBJ2-3	.	TGTGCCATCAGTGACTTGACTAGCGGACCCACAGATACGCAGTATTTT	CAISDLTSGPTDTQYF
.	TRBV2	TRBJ1-4	.	TGTGCCAGCATGGGCAGGAATAATGAAAAACTGTTTTTT	CASMGRNNEKLFF
TRBD1	TRBV5-1	TRBJ1-6	.	TGCGCCAGCAGCTTGGCGGGGACAGACTATAATTCACCCCTCCACTTT	CASSLAGTDYNSPLHF
.	TRBV7-3	TRBJ2-3	.	TGTGCCAGCAGCTTAACGGGTCAGTTAGATACGCAGTATTTT	CASSLTGQLDTQYF
TRBD1	TRBV19	TRBJ1-1	.	TGTGCCAGTAGTACCGGGACAGGGGGAGAAGCTTTCTTT	CASSTGTGGEAFF
.	TRBV25-1	TRBJ1-2	many	TGTGCCAGCAGTCGGGACGTAACTAACTATGGCTACACCTTC	CASSRDVTNYGYTF
TRBD2	TRBV19	TRBJ2-7	.	TGTGCCAGTAGTATAAGTAGCGGGATTGGTCAGCAGTACTTC	CASSISSGIGQQYF
TRBD1	TRBV7-9	TRBJ1-3	.	TGTGCCAGCAGCTTAGGGGACAGGACTTCTGGAAACACCATATATTTT	CASSLGDRTSGNTIYF
TRBD1	TRBV25-1	TRBJ2-7	.	TGTGCCAGCAGGGGACAGGGGTCCTACGAGCAGTACTTC	CASRGQGSYEQYF
.	TRBV5-1	TRBJ2-7	.	TGCGCCAGCAGCTTGGCGTTAGGGTTCTCCTACGAGCAGTACTTC	CASSLALGFSYEQYF
.	TRBV19	TRBJ1-1	.	TGTGCCAGTACGGGTTGGGTGGGACGGAGTGAAGCTTTCTTT	CASTGWVGRSEAFF
.	TRBV19	TRBJ1-6	.	TGTGCCACCCGGGACACGAATAATTCACCCCTCCACTTT	CATRDTNNSPLHF
TRBD1	TRBV9	TRBJ1-3	few	TGTGCCAGCAGCCCCCGGACAGGGGTCGGAAACACCATATATTTT	CASSPRTGVGNTIYF
TRBD1	TRBV28	TRBJ2-7	few	TGTGCCAGCAGTTCCGGGACAGGCTCCTACGAGCAGTACTTC	CASSSGTGSYEQYF
TRBD1	TRBV27	TRBJ1-4	few	TGTGCCAGCAGTACGCGACAGGGAGAGGCAACTAATGAAAAACTGTTTTTT	CASSTRQGEATNEKLFF
.	TRBV5-1	TRBJ1-1	.	TGCGCCAGCAGTGAGAGAAACACTGAAGCTTTCTTT	CASSERNTEAFF
.	TRBV6-1	TRBJ2-7	.	TGTGCCAGCAGTACGGTCGAGCAGTACTTC	CASSTVEQYF
.	TRBV19	TRBJ1-2	.	TGTGCCAGTAGTATAGATTCGGCAGAACCCTATGGCTACACCTTC	CASSIDSAEPYGYTF
.	TRBV28	TRBJ2-7	few	TGTGCCAGCAGTTGGGGCGCCTACGAGCAGTACTTC	CASSWGAYEQYF
TRBD1	TRBV5-6	TRBJ1-2	.	TGTGCCAGCAGCTTCGGGACAGGGGCCTATGGCTACACCTTC	CASSFGTGAYGYTF
TRBD1	TRBV19	TRBJ1-2	few	TGTGCCAGTAGCCCCGGGGACAGGGCTGGCTACACCTTC	CASSPGDRAGYTF
.	TRBV25-1	TRBJ1-4	.	TGTGCCAGCAGTGATAGGGTTAATGAAAAACTGTTTTTT	CASSDRVNEKLFF
.	TRBV19	TRBJ1-1	few	TGTGCCAGTAGTTTTCTCCAGGGGACTGAAGCTTTCTTT	CASSFLQGTEAFF
TRBD1	TRBV5-4	TRBJ1-5	.	TGTGCCAGCATGCACCGGGACAGGGAATCCCAGCATTTT	CASMHRDRESQHF
TRBD2	TRBV2	TRBJ2-3	.	TGTGCCAGCAGCGTACTAGCGGGCCGCGAGGGCTTTAGCACAGATACGCAGTATTTT	CASSVLAGREGFSTDTQYF
.	TRBV20-1	TRBJ1-1	.	TGCAGTGCTAGACTTAACACTGAAGCTTTCTTT	CSARLNTEAFF
.	TRBV18	TRBJ1-5	few	TGTGCCAGCTCACCAATGGGGTCGGGTCAGCCCCAGCATTTT	CASSPMGSGQPQHF
.	TRBV30	TRBJ1-2	.	TGTGCCTGGAGTCTAGGGACGGACTATGGCTACACCTTC	CAWSLGTDYGYTF
TRBD2	TRBV6-5	TRBJ2-3	.	TGTGCCAGCAGTTACTTAGCGGGGGCCACAGATACGCAGTATTTT	CASSYLAGATDTQYF
.	TRBV19	TRBJ1-1	.	TGTGCCAGTAGTATTACCGGGACTAAAGCTTTCTTT	CASSITGTKAFF
.	TRBV6-6	TRBJ2-5	.	TGTGCCAGCTCTCGGGAGTACCAAGAGACCCAGTACTTC	CASSREYQETQYF
.	TRBV6-1	TRBJ1-2	.	TGTGCCAGCAGTGGAGTAGGTTTGGGCGAGAACTATGGCTACACCTTC	CASSGVGLGENYGYTF
.	TRBV7-3	TRBJ1-5	medium-sized	TGTTCCACTCGGGAGGGGCCCCAGCCCCAGCATTTT	CSTREGPQPQHF